The 5 T cell receptor beta chains presented below share a single source sample, sequenced in a study of T cells in Graves' hyperthyroidism and ophthalmopathy. The TCR beta CDR3 regions underwent amplification using RNA transcripts as the source. Primed by the HTBI set, a first-round RT-PCR was run on the TCR CDR3. One entry per CDR3 protein results from TCRdb running MiXCR on the multiplex PCR reads. The sample lists 600,000 to 750,000 distinct CDR3 sequences, around 16% occurring once. The sequencing sample was made of blood. These receptors were taken from a middle-aged man with Graves' hyperthyroidism.

This clonotype occurred many times. The genes are TRBV28 and TRBJ2-7; 14 bases are a match to TRBD2. Germline CDR1 reads MDHEN; CDR2 reads SYDVKM. The CDR3 is 13 amino acids. J was trimmed by 10 bases and V by 6 bases; bases with no gene match: 5. Written as DNA, the CDR3 is TGTGCCAGCAGGTATGGGACTAGCGGGAGTCAGTACTTC. This codes for CASRYGTSGSQYF.

This clonotype was recorded many times. The chain is built from TRBV20-1 and TRBJ1-5, with unresolved D. V gave up 0 bases and J gave up 6 bases, with 12 bases separating them. The CDR3 length is 14 residues. Germline CDR1 DFQATT, CDR2 SNEGSKA (reference sequence). In nucleotides, the CDR3 is TGCAGTGCTAGAGATCCCGGCCCCGGTCAGCCCCAGCATTTT. Its protein product is CSARDPGPGQPQHF.

The CDR3 here is CASSQDAAAAGYGYTF. CDR3 sequence (DNA): TGTGCCAGCAGCCAAGATGCGGCAGCAGCGGGCTATGGCTACACCTTC. The chain has TRBV14 and TRBJ1-2; D not certain. Trimming stripped 0 bases from V and 4 bases from J, with 15 bases between. The CDR3 length is 16 residues. Germline V lookup: CDR1 SGHDN, CDR2 FVKESK.

This clonotype was observed many times. This chain links TRBV27 with TRBJ1-2, with D perhaps TRBD1 (6 bases). This CDR3 spans 15 amino acids. V lost 5 bases, J lost 4 bases, and 17 bases lay in between. The germline V gene has CDR1 MNHEY and CDR2 SMNVEV (reference sequence). The CDR3 sequence: CASSQPRTDVYGYTF. The CDR3 bases are TGTGCCAGCAGTCAACCCCGGACAGACGTCTATGGCTACACCTTC.

The V gene is TRBV6-2 or TRBV6-3, the J gene TRBJ1-5, with 9 bases aligning to TRBD1. V lost 0 bases, J lost 0 bases, and 9 bases stayed unmatched. This CDR3 comprises 19 residues. Germline CDR1 MNHEY, CDR2 SVGEGT. The CDR3 region has the DNA TGTGCCAGCAGTTACTCACGGACAGGGGCTACGTATAGCAATCAGCCCCAGCATTTT. Residues: CASSYSRTGATYSNQPQHF.